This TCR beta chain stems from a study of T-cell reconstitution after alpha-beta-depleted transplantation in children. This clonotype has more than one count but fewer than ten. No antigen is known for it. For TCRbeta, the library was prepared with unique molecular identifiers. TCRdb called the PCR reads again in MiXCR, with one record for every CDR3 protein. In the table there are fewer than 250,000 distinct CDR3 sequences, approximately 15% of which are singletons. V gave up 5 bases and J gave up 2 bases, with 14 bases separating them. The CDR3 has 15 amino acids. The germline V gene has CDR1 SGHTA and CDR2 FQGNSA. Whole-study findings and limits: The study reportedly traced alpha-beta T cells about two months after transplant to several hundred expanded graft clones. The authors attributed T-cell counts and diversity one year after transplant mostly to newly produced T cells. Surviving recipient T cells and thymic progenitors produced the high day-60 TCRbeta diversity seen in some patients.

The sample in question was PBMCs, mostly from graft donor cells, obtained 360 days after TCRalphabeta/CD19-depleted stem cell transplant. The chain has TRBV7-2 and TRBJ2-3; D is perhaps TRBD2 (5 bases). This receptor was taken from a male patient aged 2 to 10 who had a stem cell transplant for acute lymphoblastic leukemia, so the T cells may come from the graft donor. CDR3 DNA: TGTGCCAGCAGCCCCTTCCTCCTAGCCACAGATACGCAGTATTTT. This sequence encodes CASSPFLLATDTQYF.